This entry lists 30 T cell receptor beta chains sequenced from one sample in a study of T cells in Graves' hyperthyroidism and ophthalmopathy. Authors of the study amplified TCR beta CDR3 regions from RNA transcripts. Carried out on the TCR CDR3, a first-round RT-PCR used the HTBI primer set. TCRdb itself ran the multiplex PCR reads through MiXCR, one entry per CDR3 protein. This sample has approximately 370,000 distinct CDR3 sequences, with approximately 18% found just once. Input material: blood. The receptors come from a woman in her 30s with Graves' hyperthyroidism that later progressed to Graves' ophthalmopathy.

This clonotype was recorded a few times. A much larger clone sits a single nucleotide away, making a read error possible. CDR3 coding DNA: TGTGCCACCGGGACAGTCTTCTACGAGCAGCACTTC. Translation gives CATGTVFYEQHF. The chain recombines TRBV2 with TRBJ2-7, with TRBD1 identical over 7 bases. Per the germline V gene, CDR1 is SNHLY and CDR2 is FYNNEI. CDR3 size: 12 residues.

The gene calls are TRBV20-1 and TRBJ2-7; D tentatively reads TRBD1 or TRBD2 (5 bases each). The germline CDR1 and CDR2 sequences are DFQATT and SNEGSKA (reference sequence). This CDR3 comprises 14 residues. Trimming stripped 1 base from V and 9 bases from J, with 19 bases between. CDR3 nucleotide sequence: TGCAGTGCTAGAGGGGACGGCTCGCTAGTTCGGCAGTACTTC. Translation gives CSARGDGSLVRQYF.

The chain couples TRBV6-1 to TRBJ2-3, with D perhaps TRBD2 (7 bases). Germline values: CDR1 MNHNS, CDR2 SASEGT. The CDR3 sequence is 16 residues long. Trimming took off 1 base at V and 4 bases at J, with 15 bases between the two ends. Here the CDR3 DNA reads TGTGCCAGCAGTGAAGGGGGGGGGGGGCCCCCAGATACGCAGTATTTT. This sequence encodes CASSEGGGGPPDTQYF.

The gene calls are TRBV5-4 and TRBJ2-7; possible D gene TRBD2, 5 bases. V was shortened by 5 bases and J by 2 bases, with 20 bases between the two germline ends. The CDR3 spans 16 residues. Germline-derived CDR1 and CDR2 are SGHNT and YYREEE (reference sequence). CDR3 DNA sequence: TGTGCCAGCAGTATAACATCGGGATCGCGAGCCTACGAGCAGTACTTC. Protein product: CASSITSGSRAYEQYF.

CDR3 protein: CASSLAPSNKPQHF. The CDR3, as DNA: TGTGCCAGCAGTCTGGCCCCTTCGAATAAGCCCCAGCATTTT. This rearrangement joins TRBV12-3 or TRBV12-4 to TRBJ1-5; D unclear. The CDR3 totals 14 residues. V was cut by 5 bases and J by 8 bases, with 16 bases left in between.

This clonotype was seen at least ten times. The chain carries TRBV3-1 and TRBJ2-5; perhaps TRBD1 as D (5 bases). V dropped 4 bases and J dropped 3 bases, with 9 bases sitting between them. The CDR3 is 13 amino acids. The germline V gene encodes CDR1 LGHDT and CDR2 YNNKEL (reference sequence). The chain's CDR3 is CASSLRGEETQYF. The CDR3 DNA reads as TGTGCCAGCAGCCTAAGGGGCGAAGAGACCCAGTACTTC.

In this sample, this clonotype turned up a few times. The rearrangement joins TRBV3-1 to TRBJ2-7; D not resolved. Trimming removed 3 bases at V and 3 bases at J, with 21 bases between. CDR1 and CDR2 from the germline V gene are LGHDT and YNNKEL (reference sequence). The CDR3 length is 17 residues. This chain's CDR3 is CASSHGSPEVFFYEQYF. In DNA, the CDR3 is TGTGCCAGCAGCCATGGATCCCCAGAGGTATTTTTCTACGAGCAGTACTTC.

This clonotype was seen many times. The V call is TRBV28, the J call TRBJ2-7; possible D gene TRBD1, 5 bases. V was trimmed by 5 bases and J by 3 bases, leaving 14 bases between them. This CDR3 spans 14 amino acids. CDR1 is MDHEN and CDR2 is SYDVKM in the germline V gene. The CDR3 coding sequence is TGTGCCAGCAGTGTGGCGGCAGGGATCTACGAGCAGTACTTC. The encoded protein is CASSVAAGIYEQYF.

The genes are TRBV7-6 and TRBJ2-1, with a tentative D call TRBD1 (5 bases). CDR3 size: 15 residues. CDR1 and CDR2 from the germline V gene are SGHVS and FNYEAQ. V shed 3 bases and J shed 5 bases, with 14 bases lying between them. In DNA, the CDR3 is TGTGCCAGCAGCTTGGTTGGGGCGCTTAACAATGAGCAGTTCTTC. Translated: CASSLVGALNNEQFF.

V is TRBV12-3 or TRBV12-4 and J is TRBJ1-3; 9 nucleotides line up with TRBD1. The CDR3 loop spans 14 amino acids. J lost 8 bases, V lost 7 bases, and 9 bases had no gene match. Here the CDR3 DNA reads TGTGCCAGCACCAAACAGGGGGCGCGGGACACCATATATTTT. Protein sequence: CASTKQGARDTIYF.

A remark on this clonotype: This clone may be a read error of a much larger clone one base away. The genes are TRBV4-2 and TRBJ2-3, with TRBD2 identical over 10 bases. Trimming cost V 0 bases and J 5 bases; bases outside gene matches: 11. The length of the CDR3 is 18 residues. Germline V lookup: CDR1 LGHNA, CDR2 YNFKEQ. The CDR3 region is CASSQDHPVAGGGDTQYF. CDR3 sequence (DNA): TGTGCCAGCAGCCAAGATCATCCGGTAGCGGGGGGTGGAGATACGCAGTATTTT.

V usage is TRBV3-1 and J usage is TRBJ1-1, with D perhaps TRBD1 (5 bases). The CDR3 contains 13 residues. Trimming stripped 3 bases from V and 2 bases from J, with 7 bases between. CDR1 and CDR2 from the germline V gene are LGHDT and YNNKEL (reference sequence). The CDR3 DNA is TGTGCCAGCAGCCAGACAGCCAACACTGAAGCTTTCTTT. Translating it yields CASSQTANTEAFF.

V gene TRBV10-1 combines with J gene TRBJ2-1, with D maybe TRBD2 (5 bases). The CDR3 sequence is 13 residues long. V lost 0 bases, J lost 7 bases, and 7 bases lay in between. CDR1 is WNHNN and CDR2 is SYGVQD in the germline V gene (reference sequence). The DNA of the CDR3 is TGCGCCAGCAGTGAGTCGAGGGCGAATGAGCAGTTCTTC. Amino acid sequence: CASSESRANEQFF.

In nucleotides, the CDR3 is TGCAGCGTCGCAGGGGGGACAGATACGCAGTATTTT. It specifies CSVAGGTDTQYF. The chain recombines TRBV29-1 with TRBJ2-3; possible D gene TRBD1, 7 bases. The CDR3 loop spans 12 amino acids. Trimming shortened V by 6 bases and J by 3 bases, and 10 bases separated the two germline ends. CDR1 SQVTM and CDR2 ANQGSEA come from the germline V gene.

The sample holds a few counts of this clonotype. The CDR3 nucleotides read TGTGCCAGTAACCGAGGGACAGCTGGAAACACCATATATTTT. This gives the protein CASNRGTAGNTIYF. The V call is TRBV19, the J call TRBJ1-3; 7 positions agree with TRBD1. CDR3 length: 14 residues. Germline V gene lookup returns CDR1 LNHDA and CDR2 SQIVND (reference sequence). J gave up 2 bases and V 7 bases, and 5 bases lay outside the gene matches.

Worth noting for this clonotype: At one of its ends the junction is not consistent with the germline gene, which may arise from a read error. The chain links TRBV7-9 to TRBJ1-3, with a possible D match to TRBD1 (6 bases). This CDR3 is 14 amino acids long. Germline V gives CDR1 SEHNR, CDR2 FQNEAQ (reference sequence). The CDR3 coding sequence is TGTGCCAGCAGCTTGCCGGGACACGGAACCACCATATATTTT. Translating it yields CASSLPGHGTTIYF.

Comments on this clonotype: With a much larger clone just one base away, this may be a read error. The V call is TRBV5-1, the J call TRBJ1-2; D may be TRBD1 (5 bases). CDR3 length equals 14 residues. CDR1 SGHRS and CDR2 YFSETQ come from the germline V gene. The CDR3 region has the DNA TGCGCCAGCCGCTTTGGGACTGAATCCGTTGGCTACACCTTC. Translating gives CASRFGTESVGYTF.

The chain recombines TRBV6-1 with TRBJ1-6, with D possibly TRBD1 on 5 matching bases. This CDR3 has 16 residues. From germline, CDR1 is MNHNS and CDR2 SASEGT. V was trimmed by 5 bases and J by 8 bases, leaving 19 bases between them. This CDR3 reads CASSRISGRGDSPLHF. The CDR3 DNA reads as TGTGCCAGCAGTCGCATCTCCGGGCGAGGGGATTCACCCCTCCACTTT.

V and J are TRBV5-1 and TRBJ1-2, with D possibly TRBD1 on 6 matching bases. The V and J ends lost 4 bases and 5 bases respectively, with 12 bases between them. Per the germline V gene, CDR1 is SGHRS and CDR2 is YFSETQ. This CDR3 spans 13 amino acids. As DNA, the CDR3 is TGCGCCAGCAGCCCGAGGGGGGAGTATGGCTACACCTTC. Its translation is CASSPRGEYGYTF.

This clonotype was seen many times. The chain couples TRBV7-2 to TRBJ2-7; D unclear. Germline assignment: CDR1 SGHTA and CDR2 FQGNSA. The CDR3 is made up of 17 amino acids. Between the trimmed V and J ends, which lost 2 bases and 2 bases, there was a span of 19 bases. CDR3 coding DNA: TGTGCCAGCAGCTTATTGTCGGGTAACAGCATTCCCTACGAGCAGTACTTC. Translation gives CASSLLSGNSIPYEQYF.

This clonotype was detected many times. At one end, the junction sequence differs from germline, possibly due to a read error. The chain recombines TRBV2 with TRBJ2-7; a weak D match, TRBD2 (5 bases). The CDR3 extends over 14 amino acids. The germline CDR1 and CDR2 sequences are SNHLY and FYNNEI. CDR3: CARVFFGESYGQYF. The CDR3 DNA reads TGTGCCAGAGTTTTTTTTGGGGAGTCCTACGGGCAGTACTTC.

This clonotype was detected only once. A much larger clonotype is one base distant, so this may be a read error. The V gene is TRBV5-1, the J gene TRBJ1-5, with D tentatively TRBD1 (6 bases). The germline CDR1 and CDR2 sequences are SGHRS and YFSETQ. The CDR3 extends over 15 amino acids. CDR3 sequence: CAGSFFPGQDQPQHF. The CDR3 DNA reads TGCGCCGGCAGCTTCTTTCCGGGACAAGATCAGCCCCAGCATTTT.

The chain couples TRBV24-1 to TRBJ1-5; the match to TRBD1 covers 9 bases. This CDR3 spans 20 amino acids. Germline loops: CDR1 KGHDR, CDR2 SFDVKD. The ends lost 2 bases at V and 4 bases at J; junction bases unmatched: 17. This CDR3 reads CATSDCHLTPGQGQNQPQHF. The CDR3 DNA is TGTGCCACCAGTGATTGTCACCTAACTCCGGGACAGGGTCAGAATCAGCCCCAGCATTTT.

This clonotype was counted many times. The V and J genes are TRBV5-1 and TRBJ2-5; possible D gene TRBD2, 6 bases. The CDR3 contains 16 residues. From germline, CDR1 is SGHRS and CDR2 YFSETQ. V was pared by 1 base and J by 1 base, with 14 bases between. The CDR3 DNA is TGCGCCAGCAGCTTGTTTAGCGGAGCTCCCCAAGAGACCCAGTACTTC. It yields the protein CASSLFSGAPQETQYF.

This clonotype was seen at least ten times. The J gene is TRBJ1-1, the V gene TRBV19; D unresolved. This CDR3 has 14 residues. Per germline, CDR1 LNHDA and CDR2 SQIVND (reference sequence). Deletions cut 3 bases from V and 0 bases from J, with 8 bases between. CDR3 DNA sequence: TGTGCCAGTAGTATTTCCGGGCTGAACACTGAAGCTTTCTTT. It translates to CASSISGLNTEAFF.

The chain employs TRBV28 and TRBJ2-4; D gene ambiguous. Germline V gives CDR1 MDHEN, CDR2 SYDVKM. CDR3 length: 16 residues. The ends were cut back, 5 bases at V and 3 bases at J, with 17 bases in the middle. CDR3 loop: CASSPRRPYVKNIQYF. CDR3 DNA: TGTGCCAGCAGTCCAAGACGGCCGTACGTCAAAAACATTCAGTACTTC. The entire variable domain, with the rest obtained from reference TRBV28 and TRBJ2-4, is as follows: DVKVTQSSRYLVKRTGEKVFLECVQDMDHENMFWYRQDPGLGLRLIYFSYDVKMKEKGDIPEGYSVSREKKERFSLILESASTNQTSMYLCASSPRRPYVKNIQYFGAGTRLSVL.

There are many counts of this clonotype. J is TRBJ1-4 and V is TRBV30; TRBD1 matches at 8 bases. CDR1 and CDR2 from the germline V gene are GTSNPN and SVGIG (reference sequence). The CDR3 totals 14 residues. After removal of 0 bases from V and 8 bases from J, the junction contained 5 bases not matched to a gene. CDR3 region: CAWSVWQGAEKLFF. The CDR3 DNA reads as TGTGCCTGGAGTGTGTGGCAGGGGGCCGAAAAACTGTTTTTT.

This clonotype has just a few counts. This chain joins TRBV5-1 and TRBJ2-1, with 15 bases fitting TRBD2. CDR3 size: 15 residues. V shed 4 bases and J 12 bases; nucleotides not matched to a gene: 8. The germline gives CDR1 SGHRS, CDR2 YFSETQ. CDR3 in DNA: TGCGCCAGCAGCGGAGGACTAGCGGGGGGGCCAAGGCAGTTCTTC. This sequence encodes CASSGGLAGGPRQFF.

The sample holds many counts of this clonotype. The CDR3 region has the DNA TGCAGCGTTGTATTTTTGAGCACAGATACGCAGTATTTT. This codes for CSVVFLSTDTQYF. The gene calls are TRBV29-1 and TRBJ2-3; no reliable D call. Trimming stripped 4 bases from V and 0 bases from J, with 8 bases between. The CDR3 contains 13 residues. Germline V gene lookup returns CDR1 SQVTM and CDR2 ANQGSEA.

This clonotype occurred a few times. V is TRBV20-1 and J is TRBJ2-7, with TRBD1 matching 10 bases. The CDR3 extends over 16 amino acids. From germline, CDR1 is DFQATT and CDR2 SNEGSKA (reference sequence). J was trimmed by 1 base and V by 5 bases; bases with no gene match: 11. The CDR3 sequence: CSAELPPGQGSYEQYF. The CDR3 DNA sequence: TGCAGTGCTGAACTCCCACCGGGACAGGGGTCCTACGAGCAGTACTTC.